The 14 T cell receptor beta chains below were found in one sample sequenced in a study of T cell responses to AZD1222 COVID-19 vaccine. Assay used: immunoSEQ multiplex PCR; TCRdb lists only in-frame clones, some missing. The table lists roughly 28,000 clones, 93% of them singletons, with more than 8% in the top ten. The material was peripheral blood, obtained on day 0 of AZD1222 vaccination. The receptors here all came from an adult in good health.

J is TRBJ2-7 and V is TRBV18, with D perhaps matching TRBD2 (5 bases). The germline V gene has CDR1 KGHSH and CDR2 LQKENI. The CDR3 spans 15 residues. The V and J ends lost 3 bases and 0 bases respectively, with 12 bases between them. The CDR3 DNA follows: TGTGCCAGCTCACCGGGTAGCGACATCTCCTACGAGCAGTACTTC. Translated: CASSPGSDISYEQYF.

V is TRBV19 and J is TRBJ2-7, with TRBD1 matching over 8 bases. Looked up from germline, CDR1 is LNHDA and CDR2 is SQIVND (reference sequence). The CDR3 has 14 amino acids. Losses at the gene ends were 4 bases for V and 3 bases for J; bases not matched to a gene: 5. In nucleotides, the CDR3 is TGTGCCAGTAGTAGCTACAGGGGGAGCTACGAGCAGTACTTC. The encoded protein is CASSSYRGSYEQYF.

The rearrangement links TRBV5-1 to TRBJ1-2, with 9 bases aligning to TRBD1. Germline-derived CDR1 and CDR2 are SGHRS and YFSETQ. The CDR3 has 14 residues. After removal of 1 base from V and 4 bases from J, the junction contained 2 bases not matched to a gene. The CDR3 loop reads CASSLNRGPYGYTF. CDR3 bases: TGCGCCAGCAGCTTGAACAGGGGGCCCTATGGCTACACCTTC.

The gene calls are TRBV5-1 and TRBJ2-1; D is unresolved. CDR3 length: 13 residues. The V end was cut by 3 bases, the J end by 0 bases, with 4 bases between. The germline V gene encodes CDR1 SGHRS and CDR2 YFSETQ. Here the CDR3 DNA reads TGCGCCAGCAGCTCGAGCTCCTACAATGAGCAGTTCTTC. It translates to CASSSSSYNEQFF.

The chain couples TRBV12-3 or TRBV12-4 to TRBJ1-5; D is unresolved. This CDR3 has 13 amino acids. Trimming removed 3 bases at V and 4 bases at J, with 7 bases between. CDR3: CASSFNQNQPQHF. The CDR3 region has the DNA TGTGCCAGCAGTTTTAATCAAAATCAGCCCCAGCATTTT.

This clone occurred once. This sequence joins TRBV27 and TRBJ2-7, with TRBD1 matching over 7 bases. Trimming removed 5 bases from V and 3 bases from J; junction bases left unmatched: 10. The CDR3 is 15 residues long. Germline loops: CDR1 MNHEY, CDR2 SMNVEV (reference sequence). The CDR3 spells CASSRGQPLVYEQYF. The CDR3 DNA reads TGTGCCAGCAGTCGGGGACAGCCCCTAGTCTACGAGCAGTACTTC.

The V call is TRBV9, the J call TRBJ2-1; the match to TRBD2 covers 15 bases. Germline CDR1 SGDLS, CDR2 YYNGEE. The trim removed 2 bases at V and 6 bases at J, leaving 3 bases unmatched. The CDR3 has 16 residues. The CDR3: CASSVRTSGRANEQFF. The CDR3 nucleotides read TGTGCCAGCAGCGTCCGGACTAGCGGGAGGGCCAATGAGCAGTTCTTC.

The chain carries TRBV5-8 and TRBJ1-4, with 12 positions matching TRBD1. CDR3 length: 16 amino acids. Looked up from germline, CDR1 is SGHTS and CDR2 is YDEGEE. Losses at the gene ends were 4 bases for V and 6 bases for J; bases not matched to a gene: 7. In DNA form, the CDR3 reads TGTGCCAGCAGCAAGGGGACAGGGGGCTGGGATGAAAAACTGTTTTTT. As protein: CASSKGTGGWDEKLFF.

The chain recombines TRBV29-1 with TRBJ2-2; D gene uncertain. Germline CDR1 is SQVTM and CDR2 is ANQGSEA. The V and J ends lost 6 bases and 1 base respectively, with 3 bases between them. The CDR3 extends over 11 amino acids. The CDR3 region has the DNA TGCAGCGTCATGAACACCGGGGAGCTGTTTTTT. Translation: CSVMNTGELFF.

The CDR3: CASSGTGGGSPLHF. DNA of the CDR3: TGTGCCAGCAGCGGGACAGGGGGAGGTTCACCCCTCCACTTT. The chain links TRBV9 to TRBJ1-6, with TRBD1 matching over 10 bases. There are 14 residues in the CDR3. Germline V gene data show CDR1 as SGDLS and CDR2 as YYNGEE. The trim removed 3 bases at V and 9 bases at J, leaving 3 bases unmatched.

The chain uses TRBV25-1 and TRBJ1-2, with D tentatively TRBD1 (5 bases). The CDR3 extends over 13 amino acids. Trimming shortened V by 0 bases and J by 8 bases, and 10 bases separated the two germline ends. Germline V lookup: CDR1 MGHDK, CDR2 SYGVNS. The CDR3 bases are TGTGCCAGCAGTGAATATGCAGGGCGCGGCTACACCTTC. This encodes CASSEYAGRGYTF.

This clone showed up just once. The chain joins TRBV11-2 to TRBJ2-7; D perhaps matches TRBD2 (6 bases). The V and J ends lost 3 bases and 2 bases respectively, with 8 bases between them. The CDR3 contains 13 residues. Germline V CDR1 and CDR2: SGHAT, FQNNGV. CDR3: CASSLDYPYEQYF. The CDR3 DNA reads TGTGCCAGCAGCTTGGACTACCCCTACGAGCAGTACTTC.

J is TRBJ2-1 and V is TRBV10-1; D might be TRBD2 (6 bases). CDR3 length: 13 amino acids. Trimming pared 0 bases from V and 9 bases from J, leaving 9 bases between. Germline V gives CDR1 WNHNN, CDR2 SYGVQD (reference sequence). CDR3 nucleotides: TGCGCCAGCAGTGAGTCGTGGGGAGGTGAGCAGTTCTTC. Translated, it gives CASSESWGGEQFF.

The CDR3 nucleotides are TGTGCCAGCAGCTTGGGCGGGAGGGCAAAGGACGAGCAGTACTTC. Protein sequence: CASSLGGRAKDEQYF. V gene TRBV5-4 combines with J gene TRBJ2-7; TRBD2 agrees at 9 bases. After removal of 0 bases from V and 5 bases from J, the junction contained 6 bases not matched to a gene. Germline V gene lookup returns CDR1 SGHNT and CDR2 YYREEE (reference sequence). The length of the CDR3 is 15 residues.